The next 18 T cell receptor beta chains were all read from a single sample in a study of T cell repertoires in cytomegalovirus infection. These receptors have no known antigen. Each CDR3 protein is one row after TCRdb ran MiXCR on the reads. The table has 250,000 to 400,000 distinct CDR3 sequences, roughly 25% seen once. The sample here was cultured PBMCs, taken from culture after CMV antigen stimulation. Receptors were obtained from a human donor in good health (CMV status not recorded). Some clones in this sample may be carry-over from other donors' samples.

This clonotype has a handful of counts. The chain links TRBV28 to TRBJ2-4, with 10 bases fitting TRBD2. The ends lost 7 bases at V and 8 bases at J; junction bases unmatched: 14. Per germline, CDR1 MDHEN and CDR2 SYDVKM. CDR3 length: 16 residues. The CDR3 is CASTQSASGSIDIQYF. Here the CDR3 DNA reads TGTGCCAGCACCCAATCGGCTAGCGGGAGTATAGACATTCAGTACTTC.

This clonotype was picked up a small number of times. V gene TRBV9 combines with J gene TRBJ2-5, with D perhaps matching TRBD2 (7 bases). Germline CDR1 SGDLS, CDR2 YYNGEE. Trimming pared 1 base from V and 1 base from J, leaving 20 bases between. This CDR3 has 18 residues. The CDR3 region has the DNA TGTGCCAGCAGCGTATTCCCACGAGAGGGAGGGGGCCAAGAGACCCAGTACTTC. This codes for CASSVFPREGGGQETQYF.

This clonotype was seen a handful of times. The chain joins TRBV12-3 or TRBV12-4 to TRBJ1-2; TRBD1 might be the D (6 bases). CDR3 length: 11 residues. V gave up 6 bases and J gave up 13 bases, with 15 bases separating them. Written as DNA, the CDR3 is TGTGCCAGCAGCCTCGGAGGGGGGCCCACCTTC. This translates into CASSLGGGPTF.

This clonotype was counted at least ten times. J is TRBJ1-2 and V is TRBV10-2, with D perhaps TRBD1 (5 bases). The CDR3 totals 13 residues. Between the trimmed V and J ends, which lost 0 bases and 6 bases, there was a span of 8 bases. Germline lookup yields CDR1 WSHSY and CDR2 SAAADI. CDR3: CASSESLGHGYTF. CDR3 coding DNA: TGCGCCAGCAGTGAGTCACTGGGGCATGGCTACACCTTC.

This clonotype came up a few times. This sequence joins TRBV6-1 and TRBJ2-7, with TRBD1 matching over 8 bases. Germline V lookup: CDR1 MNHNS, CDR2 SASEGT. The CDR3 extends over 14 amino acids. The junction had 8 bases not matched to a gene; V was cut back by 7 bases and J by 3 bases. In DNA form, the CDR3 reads TGTGCCAGCACCCCGGGACAGGCACTCTACGAGCAGTACGTC. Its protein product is CASTPGQALYEQYV.

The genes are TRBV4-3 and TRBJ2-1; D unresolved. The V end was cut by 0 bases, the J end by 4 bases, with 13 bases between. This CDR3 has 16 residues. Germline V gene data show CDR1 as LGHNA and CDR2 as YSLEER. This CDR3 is CASSQDFGRTYNEQFF. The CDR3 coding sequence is TGCGCCAGCAGCCAAGATTTCGGAAGGACGTACAATGAGCAGTTCTTC.

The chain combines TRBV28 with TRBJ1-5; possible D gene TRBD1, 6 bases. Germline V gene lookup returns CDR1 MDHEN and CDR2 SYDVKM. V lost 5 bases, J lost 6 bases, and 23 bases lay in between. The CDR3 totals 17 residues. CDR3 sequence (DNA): TGTGCCAGCAGTCCATTAGGGGGACACGTACCTCGTCAGCCCCAGCATTTT. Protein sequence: CASSPLGGHVPRQPQHF.

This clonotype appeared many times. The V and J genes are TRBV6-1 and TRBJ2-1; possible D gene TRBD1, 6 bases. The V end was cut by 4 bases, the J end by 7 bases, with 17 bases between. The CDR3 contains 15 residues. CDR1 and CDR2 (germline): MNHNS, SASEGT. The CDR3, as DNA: TGTGCCAGCAGTGCGACAGGTATAGGAATGAATGAGCAGTTCTTC. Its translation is CASSATGIGMNEQFF.

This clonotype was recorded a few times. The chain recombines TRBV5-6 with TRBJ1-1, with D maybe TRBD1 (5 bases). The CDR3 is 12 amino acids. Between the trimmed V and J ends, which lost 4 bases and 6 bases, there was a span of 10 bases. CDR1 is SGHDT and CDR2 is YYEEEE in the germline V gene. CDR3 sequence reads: CASSRGFAEAFF. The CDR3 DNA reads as TGTGCCAGCAGCCGGGGGTTTGCTGAAGCTTTCTTT.

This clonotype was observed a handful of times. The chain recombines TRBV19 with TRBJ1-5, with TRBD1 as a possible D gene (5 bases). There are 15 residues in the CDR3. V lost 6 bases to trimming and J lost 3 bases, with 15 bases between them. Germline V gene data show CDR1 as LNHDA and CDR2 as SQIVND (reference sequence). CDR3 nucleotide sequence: TGTGCCAGTAGCCCCATGTGGGGACTCAATCAGCCCCAGCATTTT. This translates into CASSPMWGLNQPQHF.

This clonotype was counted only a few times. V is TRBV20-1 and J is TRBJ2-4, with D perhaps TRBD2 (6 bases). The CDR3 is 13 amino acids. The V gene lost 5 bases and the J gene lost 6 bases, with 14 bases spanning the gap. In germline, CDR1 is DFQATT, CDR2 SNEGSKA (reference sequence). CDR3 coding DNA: TGCAGTGCTCCGGAGGGCCGTGGAAACATTCAGTACTTC. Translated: CSAPEGRGNIQYF.

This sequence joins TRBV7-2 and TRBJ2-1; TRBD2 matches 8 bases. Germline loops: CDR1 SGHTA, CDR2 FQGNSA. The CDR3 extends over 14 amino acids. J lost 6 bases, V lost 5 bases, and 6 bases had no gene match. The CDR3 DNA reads TGTGCCAGCAGCACCTTAGCGGGACCCAATGAGCAGTTCTTC. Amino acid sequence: CASSTLAGPNEQFF.

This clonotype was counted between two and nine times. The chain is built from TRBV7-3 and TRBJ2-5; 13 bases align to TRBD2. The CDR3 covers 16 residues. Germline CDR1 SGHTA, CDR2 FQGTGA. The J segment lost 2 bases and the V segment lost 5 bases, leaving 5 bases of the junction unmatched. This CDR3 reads CASSPGLAGLQETQYF. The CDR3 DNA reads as TGTGCCAGCAGCCCGGGACTAGCGGGATTACAAGAGACCCAGTACTTC.

CDR3 sequence reads: CASSLDGTREGQFF. CDR3 DNA: TGTGCCAGCAGCTTAGATGGGACCCGCGAGGGGCAGTTCTTC. The V gene is TRBV7-2, the J gene TRBJ2-1; D may match TRBD1 or TRBD2 (5 bases each). CDR3 size: 14 residues. Trimming pared 1 base from V and 12 bases from J, leaving 16 bases between. CDR1 and CDR2 from the germline V gene are SGHTA and FQGNSA.

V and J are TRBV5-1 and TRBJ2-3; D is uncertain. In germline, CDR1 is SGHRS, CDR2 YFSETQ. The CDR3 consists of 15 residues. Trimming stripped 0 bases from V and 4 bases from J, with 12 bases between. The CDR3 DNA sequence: TGCGCCAGCAGCTTGGTTCTCGGCCGGTCAGATACGCAGTATTTT. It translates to CASSLVLGRSDTQYF.

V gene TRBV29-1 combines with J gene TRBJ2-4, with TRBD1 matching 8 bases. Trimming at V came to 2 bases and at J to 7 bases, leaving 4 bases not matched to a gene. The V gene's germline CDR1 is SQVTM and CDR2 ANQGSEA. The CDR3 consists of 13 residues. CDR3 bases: TGCAGCGTTGAATCACAGGGGGGTAACATTCAGTACTTC. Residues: CSVESQGGNIQYF.

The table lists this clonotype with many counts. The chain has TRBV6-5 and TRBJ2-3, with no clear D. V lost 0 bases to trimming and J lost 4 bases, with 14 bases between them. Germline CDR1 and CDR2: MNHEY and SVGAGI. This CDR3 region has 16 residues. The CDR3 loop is CASSYSAGRTADTQYF. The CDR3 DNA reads TGTGCCAGCAGTTACTCCGCAGGCCGAACAGCAGATACGCAGTATTTT.

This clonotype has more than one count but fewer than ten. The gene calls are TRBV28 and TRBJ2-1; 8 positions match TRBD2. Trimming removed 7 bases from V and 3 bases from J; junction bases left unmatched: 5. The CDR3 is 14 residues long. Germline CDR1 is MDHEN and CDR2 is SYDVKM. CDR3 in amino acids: CASKGLAGYNEQFF. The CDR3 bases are TGTGCCAGCAAAGGACTAGCCGGCTACAATGAGCAGTTCTTC.